Each of the 19 T cell receptor beta chains below was sequenced from the same sample in a study of PD-L1 blockade in urothelial cancer. TCRdb keeps only in-frame clones here, not all; method: immunoSEQ multiplex PCR. The sample includes tens of thousands of clones, 90% to 95% seen only once; the top ten take roughly 10%. Sequenced here: PBMCs, sampled around atezolizumab (anti-PD-L1) treatment. Receptors originate from a man aged 55 to 70 with urothelial cancer.

The chain links TRBV5-6 to TRBJ2-1; 8 bases align to TRBD2. Germline assignment: CDR1 SGHDT and CDR2 YYEEEE. The CDR3 covers 13 residues. V lost 9 bases and J lost 4; bases outside the gene matches: 6. The CDR3 DNA reads TGTGCCACGCGAGCGGGGGCTTACAATGAGCAGTTCTTC. It specifies CATRAGAYNEQFF. Together with reference TRBV5-6 and TRBJ2-1, the CDR3 gives the full variable domain: DAGVTQSPTHLIKTRGQQVTLRCSPKSGHDTVSWYQQALGQGPQFIFQYYEEEERQRGNFPDRFSGHQFPNYSSELNVNALLLGDSALYLCATRAGAYNEQFFGPGTRLTVL.

This chain joins TRBV5-4 and TRBJ2-3; D is perhaps TRBD1 (5 bases). This CDR3 is built from 14 residues. The ends were cut back, 4 bases at V and 3 bases at J, with 12 bases in the middle. Germline V gives CDR1 SGHNT, CDR2 YYREEE (reference sequence). The CDR3 nucleotides are TGTGCCAGCAGCCTGGACACAGAGACAGATACGCAGTATTTT. As protein: CASSLDTETDTQYF. Combining the CDR3 with reference TRBV5-4 and TRBJ2-3 gives the whole variable domain ETGVTQSPTHLIKTRGQQVTLRCSSQSGHNTVSWYQQALGQGPQFIFQYYREEENGRGNFPPRFSGLQFPNYSSELNVNALELDDSALYLCASSLDTETDTQYFGPGTRLTVL.

V gene TRBV28 combines with J gene TRBJ2-5, with a weak D call TRBD2 (6 bases). Trimming cost V 6 bases and J 5 bases, with 16 bases left between them. The CDR3 has 14 amino acids. Germline assignment: CDR1 MDHEN and CDR2 SYDVKM. The CDR3 is CASRGGGGGETQYF. For the CDR3, the DNA is TGTGCCAGCAGGGGGGGTGGCGGCGGGGAGACCCAGTACTTC.

The genes are TRBV7-9 and TRBJ2-2; D uncertain. The V gene lost 5 bases and the J gene lost 2 bases, with 6 bases spanning the gap. Germline-derived CDR1 and CDR2 are SEHNR and FQNEAQ (reference sequence). The CDR3 contains 13 residues. The CDR3 coding sequence is TGTGCCAGCAGCCTCTTAAACACCGGGGAGCTGTTTTTT. Protein sequence: CASSLLNTGELFF.

The V and J genes are TRBV4-2 and TRBJ2-1; 10 bases are shared with TRBD2. After removal of 0 bases from V and 4 bases from J, the junction contained 9 bases not matched to a gene. Germline CDR1 is LGHNA and CDR2 is YNFKEQ. The CDR3 extends over 18 amino acids. The CDR3, as DNA: TGTGCCAGCAGCCAAGATGCGGGAACTAGCGGGGCTTACAATGAGCAGTTCTTC. This gives the protein CASSQDAGTSGAYNEQFF.

This chain links TRBV28 with TRBJ2-3; TRBD2 might be the D (6 bases). The V and J ends lost 7 bases and 10 bases respectively, with 21 bases between them. The CDR3 contains 14 residues. In germline, CDR1 is MDHEN, CDR2 SYDVKM. The CDR3 here is CASTTRGGSFAQYF. The CDR3 DNA reads as TGTGCCAGCACAACCCGGGGAGGTTCGTTTGCGCAGTATTTT.

The CDR3 region is CSGAQGALAHGYTF. The CDR3 DNA reads TGCAGCGGGGCACAGGGGGCATTGGCCCATGGCTACACCTTC. This chain uses TRBV29-1 with TRBJ1-2, with 9 bases lining up with TRBD1. CDR1 and CDR2 (germline): SQVTM, ANQGSEA. The length of the CDR3 is 14 residues. J gave up 6 bases and V 7 bases, and 12 bases lay outside the gene matches.

This rearrangement joins TRBV30 to TRBJ2-2; D not resolved. From germline, CDR1 is GTSNPN and CDR2 SVGIG (reference sequence). V was pared by 7 bases and J by 4 bases, with 10 bases between. This CDR3 has 12 amino acids. CDR3 region: CASPSFTGELFF. The DNA of the CDR3 is TGTGCCTCCCCTAGTTTCACCGGGGAGCTGTTTTTT.

This chain uses TRBV18 with TRBJ1-5; 7 bases agree with TRBD1. V trimming: 3 bases; J trimming: 8 bases; junction bases outside the gene matches: 13. Germline values: CDR1 KGHSH, CDR2 LQKENI. This CDR3 region has 16 residues. The DNA for the CDR3 is TGTGCCAGCTCACCTCGACCCCGGGACAGCAAGGAGCCCCAGCATTTT. It translates to CASSPRPRDSKEPQHF.

The chain links TRBV19 to TRBJ1-2; D gene ambiguous. The CDR3 has 15 residues. With 5 bases removed from V and 4 bases from J, the gap between germline ends came to 17 bases. Germline V lookup: CDR1 LNHDA, CDR2 SQIVND (reference sequence). This CDR3 reads CASSQSPRGGYGYTF. The CDR3 nucleotides read TGTGCCAGTAGTCAAAGCCCCCGAGGAGGCTATGGCTACACCTTC.

J is TRBJ1-6 and V is TRBV4-3; no clear D gene. The CDR3 sequence is 15 residues long. V was cut by 0 bases and J by 9 bases, with 12 bases left in between. Germline V lookup: CDR1 LGHNA, CDR2 YSLEER. CDR3 loop: CASSQDPRITSPLHF. The CDR3 DNA reads as TGCGCCAGCAGCCAAGATCCCAGGATCACTTCACCCCTCCACTTT.

The chain is built from TRBV7-2 and TRBJ2-1; weak D call: TRBD2 (6 bases). Between the trimmed V and J ends, which lost 2 bases and 4 bases, there was a span of 12 bases. There are 15 residues in the CDR3. CDR1 is SGHTA, CDR2 FQGNSA, per germline. The CDR3 reads CASSLLGGEYNEQFF. CDR3 DNA sequence: TGTGCCAGCAGCTTATTAGGCGGGGAGTACAATGAGCAGTTCTTC.

The chain carries TRBV10-3 and TRBJ1-1; D perhaps matches TRBD1 (6 bases). CDR3 length: 15 amino acids. Trimming cost V 0 bases and J 0 bases, with 8 bases left between them. CDR1 and CDR2 from the germline V gene are ENHRY and SYGVKD. The CDR3 sequence: CAISESGQMNTEAFF. Written as DNA, the CDR3 is TGTGCCATCAGTGAGTCAGGACAGATGAACACTGAAGCTTTCTTT.

The chain is built from TRBV30 and TRBJ2-7; a possible D gene is TRBD1 (5 bases). The V end lost 2 bases, the J end lost 4 bases, and 12 bases lay between the germline ends. CDR3 length: 13 amino acids. Looked up from germline, CDR1 is GTSNPN and CDR2 is SVGIG (reference sequence). The CDR3 is CAWSLGQDYEQYF. The CDR3 DNA sequence: TGTGCCTGGAGTTTGGGGCAGGATTACGAGCAGTACTTC.

The gene calls are TRBV14 and TRBJ2-1, with D unclear. Germline V gene data show CDR1 as SGHDN and CDR2 as FVKESK. The CDR3 sequence is 16 residues long. Trimming took off 1 base at V and 6 bases at J, with 16 bases between the two ends. CDR3 DNA sequence: TGTGCCAGCAGCCAAGGCAGGCTCACATCATCCAATGAGCAGTTCTTC. This gives the protein CASSQGRLTSSNEQFF.

The V gene is TRBV20-1, the J gene TRBJ2-3, with 7 bases fitting TRBD2. The ends lost 3 bases at V and 11 bases at J; junction bases unmatched: 5. CDR3 length: 11 amino acids. CDR1 is DFQATT and CDR2 is SNEGSKA in the germline V gene (reference sequence). The CDR3 loop reads CSASGRGLQYF. The CDR3 nucleotides read TGCAGTGCTAGTGGGCGGGGGTTGCAGTATTTT.

The CDR3 nucleotides read TGTGCCAGCAGCAAAGTAGCGGGAGAATTAGACACAGATACGCAGTATTTT. It codes for CASSKVAGELDTDTQYF. The chain couples TRBV21-1 to TRBJ2-3; the table's TRBD2 call for D was not verified on the DNA. TRBV21-1 constitutes a pseudogene. This CDR3 contains 17 residues.

This chain joins TRBV11-3 and TRBJ2-3; TRBD2 might be the D (6 bases). With 5 bases removed from V and 4 bases from J, the gap between germline ends came to 13 bases. The length of the CDR3 is 14 residues. Looked up from germline, CDR1 is SGHNT and CDR2 is YENEEA. The DNA for the CDR3 is TGTGCCAGCAGCCGGAGCAGGGAGGCAGATACGCAGTATTTT. It specifies CASSRSREADTQYF.

The CDR3 protein is CSARRTGLAFF. CDR3 nucleotides: TGCAGTGCTAGACGGACAGGGTTGGCTTTCTTT. V is TRBV20-1 and J is TRBJ1-1, with 8 bases that match TRBD1. Germline trimming cut 2 bases from V and 11 bases from J; bases unmatched to any gene: 4. The CDR3 totals 11 residues. From germline, CDR1 is DFQATT and CDR2 SNEGSKA (reference sequence).